The 21 T cell receptor beta chains reported below all come from one sample, sequenced in a study of blood T cell repertoires in COVID-19. Produced via immunoSEQ multiplex PCR; TCRdb's table is partial and in-frame only. Of hundreds of thousands of clones listed, around 89% are singletons. Sequencing was done on a sample of PBMCs or T cells enriched from blood (not recorded which). These receptors came from a man in his thirties or forties who had recovered from COVID-19.

V gene TRBV29-1 combines with J gene TRBJ2-3; 13 positions match TRBD2. Germline V gene data show CDR1 as SQVTM and CDR2 as ANQGSEA. This CDR3 has 16 residues. The ends lost 8 bases at V and 3 bases at J; junction bases unmatched: 11. This CDR3 reads CSYGGLAGVKTDTQYF. Here the CDR3 DNA reads TGCAGCTATGGAGGACTAGCGGGAGTAAAGACAGATACGCAGTATTTT.

The rearrangement joins TRBV12-5 to TRBJ2-1; 8 positions match TRBD1. CDR3 length equals 16 residues. Germline CDR1 and CDR2: LGHNT and FRNRAP. V trimming: 1 base; J trimming: 2 bases; junction bases outside the gene matches: 4. The CDR3 DNA follows: TGTGCTAGTGGTTTGGCTCAGGGGGCCCCCTACAATGAGCAGTTCTTC. Translated: CASGLAQGAPYNEQFF.

This chain connects TRBV12-3 or TRBV12-4 to TRBJ1-1, with D uncertain. Trimming shortened V by 6 bases and J by 5 bases, and 13 bases separated the two germline ends. The CDR3 loop spans 13 amino acids. For the CDR3, the DNA is TGTGCCAGCAGCGGCGGGCTGGGGACTGAAGCTTTCTTT. It is translated as CASSGGLGTEAFF.

The chain's CDR3 is CASKIVRDNNEQFF. The CDR3, as DNA: TGTGCCAGTAAGATTGTCAGGGACAACAATGAGCAGTTCTTC. The V and J genes are TRBV19 and TRBJ2-1, with D possibly matching TRBD1 (6 bases). Trimming stripped 7 bases from V and 5 bases from J, with 15 bases between. The CDR3 has 14 amino acids. Germline assignment: CDR1 LNHDA and CDR2 SQIVND (reference sequence).

This clone was counted a single time. V gene TRBV20-1 combines with J gene TRBJ1-5, with D unclear. V lost 3 bases and J 0 bases, leaving 6 bases between the germline ends. Looked up from germline, CDR1 is DFQATT and CDR2 is SNEGSKA (reference sequence). This CDR3 is built from 13 residues. CDR3 loop: CSASDYSNQPQHF. In nucleotides, the CDR3 is TGCAGTGCTAGTGACTATAGCAATCAGCCCCAGCATTTT.

V is TRBV5-4 and J is TRBJ2-7; 10 bases match TRBD2. This CDR3 has 17 amino acids. The junction had 8 bases not matched to a gene; V was cut back by 0 bases and J by 2 bases. Germline CDR1 and CDR2: SGHNT and YYREEE (reference sequence). CDR3 region: CASSLEPSGRGAYEQYF. CDR3 in DNA: TGTGCCAGCAGCTTGGAACCCAGCGGGAGGGGAGCCTACGAGCAGTACTTC.

The chain employs TRBV28 and TRBJ2-2; 7 bases line up with TRBD2. The CDR3 is made up of 14 amino acids. V dropped 8 bases and J dropped 7; count of bases not matched to a gene: 10. Germline V gives CDR1 MDHEN, CDR2 SYDVKM. The CDR3 loop is CASWGGSMDGELFF. The CDR3 DNA follows: TGTGCCAGCTGGGGGGGGAGTATGGACGGGGAGCTGTTTTTT.

The rearrangement joins TRBV6-5 to TRBJ2-5; 7 bases are shared with TRBD2. Losses at the gene ends were 6 bases for V and 2 bases for J; bases not matched to a gene: 6. The CDR3 has 14 amino acids. Germline V gene lookup returns CDR1 MNHEY and CDR2 SVGAGI. This chain's CDR3 is CASRPSGGQETQYF. CDR3 DNA sequence: TGTGCCAGCAGACCTTCGGGGGGTCAAGAGACCCAGTACTTC.

This chain uses TRBV29-1 with TRBJ2-7, with 11 bases lining up with TRBD1. Trimming removed 8 bases from V and 2 bases from J; junction bases left unmatched: 8. The CDR3 has 14 residues. Germline V gene data show CDR1 as SQVTM and CDR2 as ANQGSEA. CDR3 bases: TGCAGCATACTTCGGGACAGGGGGGCCTACGAGCAGTACTTC. Translating gives CSILRDRGAYEQYF.

V gene TRBV9 combines with J gene TRBJ2-7, with TRBD2 matching 7 bases. Germline assignment: CDR1 SGDLS and CDR2 YYNGEE. The ends lost 3 bases at V and 0 bases at J; junction bases unmatched: 0. The length of the CDR3 is 13 residues. The DNA for the CDR3 is TGTGCCAGCAGCGGGACTAGCTCCTACGAGCAGTACTTC. Protein: CASSGTSSYEQYF.

This clone was seen a single time. The chain recombines TRBV29-1 with TRBJ1-1; D might be TRBD1 (6 bases). Trimming took 7 bases from V and 5 from J, leaving 17 bases between them. The CDR3 loop spans 13 amino acids. CDR1 SQVTM and CDR2 ANQGSEA come from the germline V gene. The DNA for the CDR3 is TGCAGCGCCATGAACAGGGTCGAGACTGAAGCTTTCTTT. This translates into CSAMNRVETEAFF. Based on the CDR3 plus reference TRBV29-1 and TRBJ1-1, the full variable domain is SAVISQKPSRDICQRGTSLTIQCQVDSQVTMMFWYRQQPGQSLTLIATANQGSEATYESGFVIDKFPISRPNLTFSTLTVSNMSPEDSSIYLCSAMNRVETEAFFGQGTRLTVV.

This chain connects TRBV4-1 to TRBJ1-2; D perhaps matches TRBD1 (6 bases). Per the germline V gene, CDR1 is MGHRA and CDR2 is YSYEKL. The CDR3 has 17 residues. The V end was cut by 2 bases, the J end by 5 bases, with 21 bases between. The CDR3 is CASSQTLGASASYGYTF. Written as DNA, the CDR3 is TGCGCCAGCAGCCAAACTCTGGGGGCGTCCGCCTCGTATGGCTACACCTTC.

This chain links TRBV11-2 with TRBJ1-2, with D hard to call. Trimming left V 3 bases short and J 0 bases short, with 14 bases between. CDR1 SGHAT and CDR2 FQNNGV come from the germline V gene. The CDR3 length is 16 residues. The CDR3, as DNA: TGTGCCAGCAGCTTTCGCCGGGTGCCGGCTAACTATGGCTACACCTTC. Encoded protein: CASSFRRVPANYGYTF.

V and J are TRBV28 and TRBJ1-6; D is unclear. CDR3 length equals 12 residues. Germline V gives CDR1 MDHEN, CDR2 SYDVKM. Trimming took off 6 bases at V and 7 bases at J, with 7 bases between the two ends. The CDR3: CASRNRNSPLHF. CDR3 coding DNA: TGTGCCAGCAGAAACAGAAATTCACCCCTCCACTTT.

This sequence joins TRBV7-9 and TRBJ2-2, with D unclear. Germline CDR1 and CDR2: SEHNR and FQNEAQ (reference sequence). The CDR3 sequence is 17 residues long. V was clipped by 5 bases and J by 4 bases, with 20 bases between them. In DNA, the CDR3 is TGTGCCAGCAGCCTCTCCCGAGTGGTCGGCGGCACCGGGGAGCTGTTTTTT. Translated: CASSLSRVVGGTGELFF.

This sequence joins TRBV28 and TRBJ1-3; maybe TRBD1 (6 bases). Trimming left V 5 bases short and J 5 bases short, with 13 bases between. There are 14 residues in the CDR3. The germline gives CDR1 MDHEN, CDR2 SYDVKM. The CDR3 DNA follows: TGTGCCAGCAGTAAGGGGGGGATTAGAAACACCATATATTTT. It encodes CASSKGGIRNTIYF.

The rearrangement uses TRBV10-3 and TRBJ2-7, with 7 bases matching TRBD2. Unmatched junction bases numbered 6, after V lost 10 bases and J lost 0 bases. The length of the CDR3 is 13 residues. Germline V gene sequence: CDR1 ENHRY, CDR2 SYGVKD. The DNA for the CDR3 is TGTGCCACAGGGAGGGACGGCTCCTACGAGCAGTACTTC. Its translation: CATGRDGSYEQYF.

This chain uses TRBV10-3 with TRBJ2-7, with a possible D match to TRBD2 (5 bases). Trimming took 3 bases from V and 0 from J, leaving 12 bases between them. Looked up from germline, CDR1 is ENHRY and CDR2 is SYGVKD. This CDR3 contains 15 residues. The CDR3 region is CAISEIRDSSYEQYF. The CDR3 coding sequence is TGTGCCATCAGTGAAATACGGGATAGCTCCTACGAGCAGTACTTC.

The rearrangement links TRBV5-1 to TRBJ2-2; TRBD1 matches 10 bases. V shed 7 bases and J 3 bases; nucleotides not matched to a gene: 9. CDR3 size: 16 residues. Germline V gene lookup returns CDR1 SGHRS and CDR2 YFSETQ. The CDR3 sequence is CASGDPTGGHTGELFF. As DNA, the CDR3 is TGCGCCAGCGGGGATCCGACAGGGGGCCACACCGGGGAGCTGTTTTTT.

The CDR3 bases are TGTGCCAGTAGTCCCTTGGGCCAGCCGAGCTCCTACGAGCAGTACTTC. Protein: CASSPLGQPSSYEQYF. V and J are TRBV19 and TRBJ2-7; unclear D gene. The CDR3 length is 16 residues. Trimming left V 5 bases short and J 0 bases short, with 17 bases between. In germline, CDR1 is LNHDA, CDR2 SQIVND (reference sequence).

This clone appeared once. This chain links TRBV28 with TRBJ1-4, with 10 bases lining up with TRBD1. The V and J ends lost 2 bases and 10 bases, in that order; junction bases with no gene match: 7. This CDR3 spans 15 amino acids. Germline CDR1 and CDR2: MDHEN and SYDVKM. DNA for the CDR3: TGTGCCAGCAGTTTAAGGGACAGGGGTGTCGGAAAACTGTTTTTT. Translated: CASSLRDRGVGKLFF.